This T cell receptor beta chain was identified during a study of T cell responses to AZD1222 COVID-19 vaccine. Using immunoSEQ multiplex PCR, the repertoire was profiled, and TCRdb retains in-frame clones only, with some absent. The data contain 150,000 to 200,000 clones, around nine tenths of them singletons. The germline gives CDR1 MDHEN, CDR2 SYDVKM. Trimming removed 8 bases at V and 8 bases at J, with 18 bases between. The CDR3 covers 14 residues. This sample comprised peripheral blood, obtained 28 days after the second AZD1222 dose. This sequence joins TRBV28 and TRBJ1-4; D unclear. This clonotype was obtained from an adult who received the AZD1222 COVID-19 vaccine. CDR3 sequence reads: CASREGPVWEKLFF. CDR3 sequence (DNA): TGTGCCAGCCGGGAAGGCCCCGTGTGGGAAAAACTGTTTTTT.